The next 30 T cell receptor beta chains were all read from a single sample in a study of regulatory T cells in long-lasting Graves disease (dated by TCRdb to about 2021). Library generation was performed with multiplex PCR. The instrument was an Illumina HiSeq 4000. CDR3 regions were amplified by Arm-PCR with iRepertoire HTBI primers to construct TCR beta libraries. TCRdb redid the processing of the public reads, applying fastp at Q25 and MiXCR, and retained in-frame beta chains. CDR3 protein sequences are deduplicated, and each keeps its most common genes and DNA. The sample includes 400,000 to 500,000 distinct CDR3 sequences, with 13% to 15% observed a single time. The ten biggest clones cover around a sixth of the sample. What the time point label conveys for this sample: newly diagnosed GD, antithyroid drugs for less than 3 months. For both TCR sequencing and RNA sequencing, RNA was extracted from PBMCs in TRIzol.

This sample also belongs to another study, concerning T cells in Graves' hyperthyroidism and ophthalmopathy.

Sequences were derived from peripheral blood mononuclear cells (PBMCs), sampled at new diagnosis, from a patient treated with antithyroid drugs. The receptor source for this set is a woman in her fifties or sixties with Graves disease. Donor details come from another sample of the same person, matched by shared clones.

This clonotype was recorded a few times. V is TRBV4-1 and J is TRBJ2-3; D might be TRBD1 or TRBD2, each matching 5 bases. Trimming left V 4 bases short and J 0 bases short, with 17 bases between. The CDR3 length is 17 residues. The germline gives CDR1 MGHRA, CDR2 YSYEKL. The CDR3 protein is CASSRDTGTHSTDTQYF. In DNA, the CDR3 is TGCGCCAGCAGCCGAGACACTGGGACGCATAGCACAGATACGCAGTATTTT.

This clonotype was seen ten or more times. This chain uses TRBV4-1 with TRBJ2-7, with 7 bases fitting TRBD1. The germline CDR1 and CDR2 sequences are MGHRA and YSYEKL. CDR3 length equals 15 residues. J lost 2 bases, V lost 1 base, and 5 bases had no gene match. The DNA of the CDR3 is TGCGCCAGCAGCCAAGTCCGGGACAGTACCTACGAGCAGTACTTC. This encodes CASSQVRDSTYEQYF.

This clonotype showed up many times. The rearrangement joins TRBV6-5 to TRBJ1-2; 7 bases align to TRBD1. CDR1 is MNHEY and CDR2 is SVGAGI in the germline V gene. The CDR3 is 15 amino acids. The V segment lost 0 bases and the J segment 5 bases; nucleotides outside the gene matches: 6. The CDR3 nucleotides read TGTGCCAGCAGTTACTCCCCGACAGGGACTTATGGCTACACCTTC. Residues: CASSYSPTGTYGYTF.

The J gene is TRBJ1-1, the V gene TRBV12-3 or TRBV12-4, with D perhaps matching TRBD1 (6 bases). This CDR3 region has 13 residues. V was shortened by 6 bases and J by 8 bases, with 16 bases between the two germline ends. DNA for the CDR3: TGTGCCAGCAGGGGCCCCCCCGGGACAGAAGCTTTCTTT. The encoded protein is CASRGPPGTEAFF.

As for this clonotype: A far bigger clonotype differs at one base, so this is likely a read error. The chain recombines TRBV11-2 with TRBJ2-1; D is unclear. The end of the DNA is better explained by TRBJ2-5, so the J call may be wrong. Germline values: CDR1 SGHAT, CDR2 FQNNGV. The CDR3 length is 14 residues. The CDR3 DNA is TGTGCCAGCAGCTCATATACTGAACAAGAGGCCCAGTACTTC. The encoded protein is CASSSYTEQEAQYF.

This clonotype was found many times. This chain connects TRBV2 to TRBJ2-5; 9 nucleotides align to TRBD1. CDR1 is SNHLY and CDR2 is FYNNEI in the germline V gene. The CDR3 loop spans 15 amino acids. V was clipped by 1 base and J by 5 bases; unmatched bases: 5. The CDR3 DNA sequence: TGTGCCAGCAGTGAAGGAACAGGGGGCTTTGAGACCCAGTACTTC. Its protein product is CASSEGTGGFETQYF.

This clonotype was seen a handful of times. For the CDR3, the DNA is TGCGCCAGCAGAGCGGGAGATTGGGAAGAGACCCAGTACTTC. Encoded protein: CASRAGDWEETQYF. This chain joins TRBV5-1 and TRBJ2-5, with 8 bases aligning to TRBD2. The CDR3 length is 14 residues. Trimming at V came to 5 bases and at J to 3 bases, leaving 6 bases not matched to a gene. Germline assignment: CDR1 SGHRS and CDR2 YFSETQ.

A note on this clonotype: A single base separates this from a much larger clone, so it may be a read error. No conserved phenylalanine or tryptophan ends this CDR3, so it is likely a read error. This sequence joins TRBV30 and TRBJ2-1; the D is unclear. The germline V gene has CDR1 GTSNPN and CDR2 SVGIG (reference sequence). V lost 4 bases, J lost 4 bases, and 11 bases lay in between. The CDR3 has 13 residues. In nucleotides, the CDR3 is TGTGCCTGGAAAGGAGAACTATACAATGAGCAGTTCTCC. This gives the protein CAWKGELYNEQFS.

Ten or more counts support this clonotype. This sequence joins TRBV29-1 and TRBJ2-7, with D perhaps TRBD1 or TRBD2 (7 bases each). With 6 bases removed from V and 7 bases from J, the gap between germline ends came to 16 bases. The germline V gene has CDR1 SQVTM and CDR2 ANQGSEA. The CDR3 spans 12 residues. CDR3 loop: CSVLRGGGEQYF. The CDR3 DNA follows: TGCAGCGTCCTCAGGGGGGGAGGAGAGCAGTACTTC.

V and J are TRBV5-1 and TRBJ2-5; 9 positions agree with TRBD2. The V and J ends lost 0 bases and 8 bases, in that order; junction bases with no gene match: 11. This CDR3 contains 16 residues. Germline V gene sequence: CDR1 SGHRS, CDR2 YFSETQ. CDR3 bases: TGCGCCAGCAGCTTGGTCGTGCGGGAGGGCGTAGATACCCAGTACTTC. This gives the protein CASSLVVREGVDTQYF.

At least ten counts were recorded for this clonotype. The rearrangement links TRBV10-3 to TRBJ2-3; 9 bases map to TRBD2. CDR1 and CDR2 (germline): ENHRY, SYGVKD. CDR3 length: 16 residues. V lost 7 bases to trimming and J lost 4 bases; unmatched junction nucleotides: 12. This CDR3 is CAITVTSGRYPDTQYF. The DNA of the CDR3 is TGTGCCATCACCGTTACGAGCGGGAGGTACCCAGATACGCAGTATTTT.

There are many counts of this clonotype. V and J are TRBV12-3 or TRBV12-4 and TRBJ1-2; TRBD1 aligns across 8 bases. The CDR3 is 14 residues long. V lost 5 bases, J lost 8 bases, and 10 bases stayed unmatched. CDR3 in amino acids: CASSPGTGPRGYTF. CDR3 DNA: TGTGCCAGCAGTCCCGGGACAGGCCCGCGGGGCTACACCTTC.

This clonotype came up many times. The chain recombines TRBV2 with TRBJ1-1; TRBD1 aligns across 11 bases. V lost 8 bases, J lost 4 bases, and 9 bases stayed unmatched. The CDR3 runs to 15 residues. The V gene's germline CDR1 is SNHLY and CDR2 FYNNEI. CDR3 in DNA: TGTGCCAGCCTTGTCCCCGGGACAGGGGGCACTGAAGCTTTCTTT. Translating it yields CASLVPGTGGTEAFF.

This clonotype was counted a single time. One end of the junction varies from germline; a read error may be responsible. The chain couples TRBV11-3 to TRBJ2-5; D not resolved. The CDR3 is 15 amino acids. Looked up from germline, CDR1 is SGHNT and CDR2 is YENEEA. The CDR3 spells CASNLGVAEQETQYF. DNA of the CDR3: TGTGCCAGCAACTTAGGAGTGGCAGAGCAAGAGACCCAGTACTTC.

V usage is TRBV12-3 or TRBV12-4 and J usage is TRBJ2-1; D is ambiguous. Trimming removed 1 base at V and 6 bases at J, with 10 bases between. The CDR3 runs to 14 residues. Written as DNA, the CDR3 is TGTGCCAGCAGTTTAGGTGCGGAGTCCAATGAGCAGTTCTTC. This encodes CASSLGAESNEQFF.

CDR3 bases: TGCGCCAGCAGCTTGGGAATCTCCTATAATTCACCCCTCCACTTT. Protein sequence: CASSLGISYNSPLHF. This sequence joins TRBV5-1 and TRBJ1-6; D is uncertain. Germline values: CDR1 SGHRS, CDR2 YFSETQ. CDR3 length: 15 residues. V was cut by 0 bases and J by 0 bases, with 4 bases left in between.

This clonotype was picked up a small number of times. This chain uses TRBV12-3 or TRBV12-4 with TRBJ2-1; D gene uncertain. CDR3 length: 16 amino acids. V lost 8 bases and J 0 bases, leaving 17 bases between the germline ends. CDR3 bases: TGTGCCAGCGGTCCGCGTTTTCAGAGCTCCTACAATGAGCAGTTCTTC. The encoded protein is CASGPRFQSSYNEQFF.

Many counts were recorded for this clonotype. The chain couples TRBV6-1 to TRBJ2-1, with 12 bases fitting TRBD2. The CDR3 runs to 15 residues. CDR1 and CDR2 (germline): MNHNS, SASEGT. Losses at the gene ends were 8 bases for V and 5 bases for J; bases not matched to a gene: 7. The CDR3 is CASAPRTSGDNEQFF. CDR3 nucleotide sequence: TGTGCCAGCGCCCCCAGGACTAGCGGGGACAATGAGCAGTTCTTC.

Ten or more counts support this clonotype. The chain uses TRBV7-2 and TRBJ2-5; TRBD2 matches 12 bases. Germline CDR1 and CDR2: SGHTA and FQGNSA. The junction had 7 bases not matched to a gene; V was cut back by 6 bases and J by 5 bases. The CDR3 is made up of 15 amino acids. The CDR3 is CASRMTSGRGETQYF. The CDR3 DNA is TGTGCCAGCAGAATGACTAGCGGGAGAGGGGAGACCCAGTACTTC.

About this clonotype itself: A read error is possible here, since a much larger clone lies one base away. CDR3 protein: CASRTDRGPSYEQFF. CDR3 DNA sequence: TGTGCCAGCAGAACGGACAGGGGACCCTCCTACGAGCAGTTCTTC. The chain employs TRBV12-3 or TRBV12-4 and TRBJ2-1; TRBD1 matches at 9 bases. Losses at the gene ends were 6 bases for V and 10 bases for J; bases not matched to a gene: 13. CDR3 size: 15 residues.

The chain links TRBV5-8 to TRBJ2-7; TRBD1 matches 7 bases. This CDR3 comprises 13 residues. V lost 4 bases and J lost 3; bases outside the gene matches: 4. The germline CDR1 and CDR2 sequences are SGHTS and YDEGEE. CDR3 loop: CASSIRDSYEQYF. The CDR3 region has the DNA TGTGCCAGCAGCATACGGGACAGCTACGAGCAGTACTTC.

This chain uses TRBV27 with TRBJ2-7; 8 bases fit TRBD2. CDR1 and CDR2 (germline): MNHEY, SMNVEV (reference sequence). This CDR3 has 14 amino acids. With V trimmed by 3 bases and J by 6 bases, 7 bases remained unmatched. The CDR3 DNA sequence: TGTGCCAGCAGTTTCGGGACTAGGGCGTCCGAGCAGTACTTC. This sequence encodes CASSFGTRASEQYF.

The sample holds a few counts of this clonotype. The chain carries TRBV20-1 and TRBJ1-2; perhaps TRBD1 as D (5 bases). The CDR3 runs 14 residues. Trimming left V 6 bases short and J 4 bases short, with 18 bases between. Germline V CDR1 and CDR2: DFQATT, SNEGSKA (reference sequence). Here the CDR3 reads CSALVDITGYGYTF. CDR3 sequence (DNA): TGCAGTGCCCTCGTGGACATCACAGGCTATGGCTACACCTTC.

This clonotype was observed many times. The gene calls are TRBV11-2 and TRBJ2-2; D gene ambiguous. V lost 5 bases to trimming and J lost 3 bases, with 4 bases between them. CDR1 and CDR2 (germline): SGHAT, FQNNGV. The CDR3 extends over 12 amino acids. This chain's CDR3 is CASSIYTGELFF. Written as DNA, the CDR3 is TGTGCCAGCAGCATATACACCGGGGAGCTGTTTTTT.

In its sample, this clonotype was seen a few times. The CDR3 DNA sequence: TGTGCCATCAGACCCGGGACAGGGGGATCCGGGGAGCTGTTTTTT. Protein sequence: CAIRPGTGGSGELFF. This rearrangement joins TRBV10-3 to TRBJ2-2; the match to TRBD1 covers 11 bases. Germline values: CDR1 ENHRY, CDR2 SYGVKD. With 6 bases clipped from V and 6 bases from J, the junction kept 6 bases outside the gene matches. CDR3 length: 15 residues.

This clonotype was observed at least ten times. The chain employs TRBV20-1 and TRBJ2-7; 10 bases map to TRBD2. From germline, CDR1 is DFQATT and CDR2 SNEGSKA (reference sequence). With V trimmed by 0 bases and J by 3 bases, 8 bases remained unmatched. This CDR3 is 16 amino acids long. CDR3 protein: CSARDLVIAGGYEQYF. CDR3 coding DNA: TGCAGTGCTAGAGATCTGGTAATAGCGGGAGGCTACGAGCAGTACTTC.

In its sample, this clonotype was seen a few times. This chain joins TRBV27 and TRBJ2-5; the D gene could be TRBD1 or TRBD2 (6 bases each). V was cut by 5 bases and J by 3 bases, with 22 bases left in between. Germline V gene lookup returns CDR1 MNHEY and CDR2 SMNVEV (reference sequence). This CDR3 is 17 amino acids long. This CDR3 is CASSPNLARGEEETQYF. As DNA, the CDR3 is TGTGCCAGCAGTCCAAACCTTGCGAGGGGGGAGGAAGAGACCCAGTACTTC.

The sample holds many counts of this clonotype. The chain recombines TRBV7-3 with TRBJ2-7; 7 bases are shared with TRBD2. With 5 bases clipped from V and 6 bases from J, the junction kept 16 bases outside the gene matches. This CDR3 has 16 residues. Germline assignment: CDR1 SGHTA and CDR2 FQGTGA. The chain's CDR3 is CASSPGSGRAGVEQYF. CDR3 sequence (DNA): TGTGCCAGCAGCCCGGGGTCGGGGAGGGCCGGGGTCGAGCAGTACTTC.

This clonotype was recorded many times. The V and J genes are TRBV19 and TRBJ1-1; 9 bases are a match to TRBD1. Per the germline V gene, CDR1 is LNHDA and CDR2 is SQIVND (reference sequence). The CDR3 has 16 amino acids. J lost 3 bases, V lost 4 bases, and 9 bases had no gene match. CDR3 amino acids: CASSRGYRGRYTEAFF. The CDR3, as DNA: TGTGCCAGTAGTAGGGGTTACAGGGGGCGATACACTGAAGCTTTCTTT.

The chain joins TRBV7-9 to TRBJ2-7, with no clear D. The CDR3 spans 14 residues. The V gene lost 1 base and the J gene lost 3 bases, with 10 bases spanning the gap. Germline values: CDR1 SEHNR, CDR2 FQNEAQ (reference sequence). The CDR3 reads CASSLGNGVYEQYF. Written as DNA, the CDR3 is TGTGCCAGCAGCTTAGGCAACGGAGTCTACGAGCAGTACTTC.